These 18 T cell receptor beta chains share one sample of origin, sequenced in a study of glioma-infiltrating T cells after dendritic cell vaccination. The protocol was immunoSEQ multiplex PCR, while the TCRdb copy is restricted to in-frame clones and leaves out a portion. The sample includes some 100,000 clones, 79% of them seen just once. Sequencing used blood, obtained before dendritic cell vaccination. Receptors were obtained from a human donor with glioblastoma.

This chain connects TRBV18 to TRBJ2-5; possible D gene TRBD1, 5 bases. Looked up from germline, CDR1 is KGHSH and CDR2 is LQKENI. V was trimmed by 5 bases and J by 1 base, leaving 8 bases between them. The CDR3 totals 13 residues. The CDR3 DNA reads as TGTGCCAGCTCAGCGACAGTCCAAGAGACCCAGTACTTC. Translated: CASSATVQETQYF.

V usage is TRBV6-5 and J usage is TRBJ2-5, with 9 bases matching TRBD1. The CDR3 length is 15 residues. J was trimmed by 2 bases and V by 10 bases; bases with no gene match: 11. The germline V gene encodes CDR1 MNHEY and CDR2 SVGAGI. CDR3 sequence: CATKTGGSRQETQYF. The CDR3 coding sequence is TGTGCCACCAAAACAGGGGGCTCCCGACAAGAGACCCAGTACTTC.

This clone was detected only a few times. J is TRBJ1-5 and V is TRBV19; D unclear. Deletions cut 3 bases from V and 4 bases from J, with 7 bases between. The CDR3 is 13 residues long. CDR1 and CDR2 (germline): LNHDA, SQIVND (reference sequence). CDR3 loop: CASSIGINQPQHF. Written as DNA, the CDR3 is TGTGCCAGTAGTATCGGGATAAATCAGCCCCAGCATTTT. Full variable domain (rest looked up from reference TRBV19 and TRBJ1-5): DGGITQSPKYLFRKEGQNVTLSCEQNLNHDAMYWYRQDPGQGLRLIYYSQIVNDFQKGDIAEGYSVSREKKESFPLTVTSAQKNPTAFYLCASSIGINQPQHFGDGTRLSIL.

J is TRBJ2-1 and V is TRBV27; TRBD2 aligns across 9 bases. This CDR3 contains 14 residues. The V and J ends lost 6 bases and 2 bases, in that order; junction bases with no gene match: 2. Germline V gene data show CDR1 as MNHEY and CDR2 as SMNVEV (reference sequence). CDR3 sequence: CASRGGRAYNEQFF. DNA of the CDR3: TGTGCCAGCAGAGGCGGGAGGGCCTACAATGAGCAGTTCTTC.

This rearrangement joins TRBV6-5 to TRBJ1-2; 10 nucleotides align to TRBD1. Germline CDR1 reads MNHEY; CDR2 reads SVGAGI. V was pared by 0 bases and J by 5 bases, with 6 bases of the junction left unmatched. This CDR3 spans 16 amino acids. The CDR3: CASSYSGGTGDYGYTF. CDR3 bases: TGTGCCAGCAGTTACTCGGGCGGGACAGGGGATTATGGCTACACCTTC.

The chain combines TRBV7-2 with TRBJ2-7; 9 bases match TRBD1. The CDR3 totals 14 residues. V trimming: 4 bases; J trimming: 2 bases; junction bases outside the gene matches: 3. Looked up from germline, CDR1 is SGHTA and CDR2 is FQGNSA. The CDR3 region has the DNA TGTGCCAGCAGCTCAAGACAGGGGGCCTACGAGCAGTACTTC. Translating gives CASSSRQGAYEQYF.

This chain joins TRBV28 and TRBJ1-5; D may be TRBD1 (5 bases). The CDR3 contains 15 residues. Trimming removed 2 bases at V and 0 bases at J, with 8 bases between. Germline assignment: CDR1 MDHEN and CDR2 SYDVKM. The CDR3 is CASSLAGRSNQPQHF. CDR3 in DNA: TGTGCCAGCAGTTTAGCGGGGCGTAGCAATCAGCCCCAGCATTTT.

CDR3 amino acids: CASSTGTAQETQYF. As DNA, the CDR3 is TGTGCCAGCAGTACCGGGACAGCCCAAGAGACCCAGTACTTC. This rearrangement joins TRBV7-3 to TRBJ2-5, with 7 bases that match TRBD1. CDR1 SGHTA and CDR2 FQGTGA come from the germline V gene. The CDR3 runs to 14 residues. After removal of 6 bases from V and 1 base from J, the junction contained 5 bases not matched to a gene.

This clone was counted a single time. The chain has TRBV28 and TRBJ1-1, with D perhaps TRBD1 (6 bases). The germline V gene has CDR1 MDHEN and CDR2 SYDVKM. The CDR3 is 13 amino acids. Trimming left V 7 bases short and J 10 bases short, with 19 bases between. This CDR3 reads CASITGDTGRAFF. CDR3 nucleotide sequence: TGTGCCAGCATTACCGGGGACACCGGTAGAGCTTTCTTT.

This sequence joins TRBV4-1 and TRBJ2-2; tentatively, D is TRBD2 (7 bases). From germline, CDR1 is MGHRA and CDR2 YSYEKL. The CDR3 totals 21 residues. The V end was cut by 0 bases, the J end by 1 base, with 24 bases between. The chain's CDR3 is CASSQDGPAGAYEWNTGELFF. The CDR3 nucleotides read TGCGCCAGCAGCCAAGATGGACCCGCGGGGGCCTACGAATGGAACACCGGGGAGCTGTTTTTT.

The V call is TRBV6-4, the J call TRBJ1-5; D may be TRBD1 (6 bases). Trimming removed 5 bases at V and 5 bases at J, with 19 bases between. This CDR3 has 16 amino acids. The germline gives CDR1 MRHNA, CDR2 SNTAGT. The CDR3 DNA reads as TGTGCCAGCAGTCCACGGGACATAGGGATAGATCAGCCCCAGCATTTT. Its protein is CASSPRDIGIDQPQHF.

The V gene is TRBV7-8, the J gene TRBJ2-5, with D unclear. V was cut by 5 bases and J by 4 bases, with 2 bases left in between. This CDR3 is built from 10 residues. Per the germline V gene, CDR1 is SGHVS and CDR2 is FQNEAQ. The CDR3 reads CASSLETQYF. The CDR3 DNA sequence: TGTGCCAGCAGCCTAGAGACCCAGTACTTC.

The gene calls are TRBV7-2 and TRBJ2-6; D is possibly TRBD2 (5 bases). The CDR3 totals 17 residues. Germline-derived CDR1 and CDR2 are SGHTA and FQGNSA. Trimming took 0 bases from V and 4 from J, leaving 13 bases between them. CDR3 sequence: CASSLAQRKAGANVLTF. In DNA, the CDR3 is TGTGCCAGCAGCTTAGCACAGCGGAAGGCCGGGGCCAACGTCCTGACTTTC.

This sequence joins TRBV10-3 and TRBJ2-3; 7 bases align to TRBD1. This CDR3 region has 14 residues. Germline values: CDR1 ENHRY, CDR2 SYGVKD. The trim removed 10 bases at V and 0 bases at J, leaving 7 bases unmatched. The CDR3 here is CANRQGPSTDTQYF. CDR3 DNA sequence: TGTGCCAACCGACAGGGACCAAGCACAGATACGCAGTATTTT.

This chain uses TRBV6-6 with TRBJ1-3, with TRBD1 matching 8 bases. The CDR3 is 15 amino acids. With V trimmed by 4 bases and J by 5 bases, 7 bases remained unmatched. Germline V gene lookup returns CDR1 MNHNY and CDR2 SVGAGI (reference sequence). This CDR3 reads CASSLIGQGRNTIYF. The CDR3 bases are TGTGCCAGCAGTTTAATAGGACAGGGCAGAAACACCATATATTTT.

This clone came up once. The chain links TRBV4-1 to TRBJ2-4; D perhaps matches TRBD2 (7 bases). The ends were cut back, 0 bases at V and 1 base at J, with 13 bases in the middle. This CDR3 spans 17 amino acids. The germline V gene encodes CDR1 MGHRA and CDR2 YSYEKL. Here the CDR3 reads CASSQDRGAGAKNIQYF. In nucleotides, the CDR3 is TGCGCCAGCAGCCAAGATCGGGGGGCAGGGGCCAAAAACATTCAGTACTTC.

This clone was recorded a few times. This chain connects TRBV7-2 to TRBJ1-5; perhaps TRBD1 as D (5 bases). Germline CDR1 is SGHTA and CDR2 is FQGNSA. This CDR3 spans 18 amino acids. The ends were cut back, 2 bases at V and 1 base at J, with 18 bases in the middle. The CDR3 sequence: CASSLYAPRAGSNQPQHF. The CDR3 DNA reads TGTGCCAGCAGCTTATACGCCCCCAGGGCAGGGAGCAATCAGCCCCAGCATTTT.

The chain carries TRBV5-1 and TRBJ2-3; 8 positions agree with TRBD2. With V trimmed by 4 bases and J by 7 bases, 17 bases remained unmatched. Per the germline V gene, CDR1 is SGHRS and CDR2 is YFSETQ. The CDR3 sequence is 17 residues long. This CDR3 is CASSITGGAMRRYTQYF. As DNA, the CDR3 is TGCGCCAGCAGCATAACCGGGGGGGCCATGAGGCGATATACGCAGTATTTT.